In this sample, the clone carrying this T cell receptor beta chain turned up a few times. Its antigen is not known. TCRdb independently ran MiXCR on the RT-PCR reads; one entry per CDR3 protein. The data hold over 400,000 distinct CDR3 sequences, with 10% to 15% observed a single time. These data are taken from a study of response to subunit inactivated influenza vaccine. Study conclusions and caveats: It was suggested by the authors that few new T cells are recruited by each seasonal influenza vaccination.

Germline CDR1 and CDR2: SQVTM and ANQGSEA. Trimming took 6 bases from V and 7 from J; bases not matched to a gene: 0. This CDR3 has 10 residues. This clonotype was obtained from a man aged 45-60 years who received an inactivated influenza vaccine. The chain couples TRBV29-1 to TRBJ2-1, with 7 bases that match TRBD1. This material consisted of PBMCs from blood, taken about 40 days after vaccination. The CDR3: CSVGQNEQFF. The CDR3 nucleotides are TGCAGCGTGGGACAGAATGAGCAGTTCTTC.